Listed here are 31 T cell receptor beta chains from one sample, sequenced in a study of radiotherapy plus CTLA-4 blockade in lung cancer. Measured with immunoSEQ multiplex PCR; TCRdb has only the in-frame clones, and not every one. The sample comprises fewer than 55,000 clones, about 85% of which are singletons, and 28% rests with the top ten. Sample: peripheral blood, taken from a patient treated with radiotherapy plus ipilimumab. The receptors stem from a human donor with non-small cell lung cancer whose response to radiotherapy plus ipilimumab could not be evaluated.

The chain links TRBV6-6 to TRBJ1-2; 8 nucleotides line up with TRBD1. The CDR3 runs to 15 residues. The germline gives CDR1 MNHNY, CDR2 SVGAGI (reference sequence). V dropped 7 bases and J dropped 6; count of bases not matched to a gene: 13. CDR3 residues: CASTKNTGGLHGYTF. In DNA form, the CDR3 reads TGTGCCAGCACTAAAAATACAGGGGGACTGCATGGCTACACCTTC.

The chain combines TRBV28 with TRBJ1-2, with D maybe TRBD1 (5 bases). Deletions cut 11 bases from V and 10 bases from J, with 17 bases between. CDR3 length: 11 amino acids. Germline V CDR1 and CDR2: MDHEN, SYDVKM. CDR3 DNA: TGTGCCGGAGGGTCGGGGCAGGCCTACACCTTC. Residues: CAGGSGQAYTF.

The chain recombines TRBV28 with TRBJ2-4; 9 nucleotides match TRBD1. Germline V gene lookup returns CDR1 MDHEN and CDR2 SYDVKM. Trimming removed 5 bases from V and 1 base from J; junction bases left unmatched: 6. This CDR3 spans 16 amino acids. The CDR3 DNA reads TGTGCCAGCAGTCAACTCGGGACAGGGGCCAAAAACATTCAGTACTTC. Translating it yields CASSQLGTGAKNIQYF. Drawing the rest from reference TRBV28 and TRBJ2-4, the complete variable domain is DVKVTQSSRYLVKRTGEKVFLECVQDMDHENMFWYRQDPGLGLRLIYFSYDVKMKEKGDIPEGYSVSREKKERFSLILESASTNQTSMYLCASSQLGTGAKNIQYFGAGTRLSVL.

V gene TRBV28 combines with J gene TRBJ2-1; 10 nucleotides align to TRBD1. CDR1 MDHEN and CDR2 SYDVKM come from the germline V gene. This CDR3 has 15 residues. J was trimmed by 2 bases and V by 5 bases; bases with no gene match: 3. DNA of the CDR3: TGTGCCAGCAGTATTGACAGGGGGCCCTACAATGAGCAGTTCTTC. Protein sequence: CASSIDRGPYNEQFF.

This clone has just a few counts. This chain joins TRBV29-1 and TRBJ1-1; D call uncertain. V gave up 4 bases and J gave up 1 base, with 4 bases separating them. Germline assignment: CDR1 SQVTM and CDR2 ANQGSEA. This CDR3 spans 11 amino acids. The CDR3 is CSVAWNTEAFF. The CDR3 DNA is TGCAGCGTTGCTTGGAACACTGAAGCTTTCTTT. The full variable domain, completed using reference TRBV29-1 and TRBJ1-1, is SAVISQKPSRDICQRGTSLTIQCQVDSQVTMMFWYRQQPGQSLTLIATANQGSEATYESGFVIDKFPISRPNLTFSTLTVSNMSPEDSSIYLCSVAWNTEAFFGQGTRLTVV.

The rearrangement uses TRBV7-2 and TRBJ1-5, with a weak D call TRBD1 (5 bases). Trimming cost V 1 base and J 4 bases, with 11 bases left between them. CDR1 is SGHTA and CDR2 is FQGNSA in the germline V gene. This CDR3 spans 15 amino acids. The CDR3 DNA sequence: TGTGCCAGCAGCTTAGGGGGGGAGGTGAATCAGCCCCAGCATTTT. This sequence encodes CASSLGGEVNQPQHF.

The CDR3 region has the DNA TGTGCCAGCAGCCAAGATATTTTCGGAGCTGGCTACACCTTC. As protein: CASSQDIFGAGYTF. The gene calls are TRBV14 and TRBJ1-2, with D hard to call. V lost 0 bases and J 7 bases, leaving 12 bases between the germline ends. Germline V gives CDR1 SGHDN, CDR2 FVKESK. This CDR3 contains 14 residues.

The rearrangement joins TRBV18 to TRBJ1-5; TRBD1 is a possible D gene (5 bases). The CDR3 length is 14 residues. Trimming cost V 3 bases and J 5 bases, with 11 bases left between them. The germline V gene encodes CDR1 KGHSH and CDR2 LQKENI. CDR3 DNA: TGTGCCAGCTCACCCCAGGGTATCGATCAGCCCCAGCATTTT. Its translation: CASSPQGIDQPQHF.

Points on this clone: The conserved phenylalanine or tryptophan normally closing the CDR3 is absent here, so this likely arose from a read error. The DNA is omitted, as the CDR3 cannot be located on it reliably, and the CDR3 follows TCRdb's listing. The chain joins TRBV20-1 to TRBJ1-1; the listed D gene, TRBD1, was not tested against the DNA. With termini counted, the CDR3 has 10 amino acids. Germline lookup yields CDR1 DFQATT and CDR2 SNEGSKA (reference sequence). The CDR3 sequence is CSAREATGSS.

The chain carries TRBV4-2 and TRBJ2-2, with 13 positions matching TRBD2. The V and J ends lost 1 base and 4 bases, in that order; junction bases with no gene match: 3. The CDR3 loop spans 17 amino acids. Germline V gene lookup returns CDR1 LGHNA and CDR2 YNFKEQ. CDR3 coding DNA: TGTGCCAGCAGCCAAGTAGGACTAGCGGGAGCCACCGGGGAGCTGTTTTTT. It translates to CASSQVGLAGATGELFF.

The chain combines TRBV5-1 with TRBJ1-1; 9 bases map to TRBD1. There are 14 residues in the CDR3. Trimming took 0 bases from V and 5 from J; bases not matched to a gene: 2. The germline V gene has CDR1 SGHRS and CDR2 YFSETQ. This chain's CDR3 is CASSLGDRVTEAFF. CDR3 nucleotide sequence: TGCGCCAGCAGCTTGGGGGACAGGGTAACTGAAGCTTTCTTT.

This clone was seen just once. This sequence joins TRBV18 and TRBJ1-3, with D maybe TRBD1 (6 bases). The ends were cut back, 3 bases at V and 0 bases at J, with 12 bases in the middle. Looked up from germline, CDR1 is KGHSH and CDR2 is LQKENI. This CDR3 spans 16 amino acids. CDR3 DNA: TGTGCCAGCTCACCTACAGAGGGGGTCTCTGGAAACACCATATATTTT. This codes for CASSPTEGVSGNTIYF.

CDR3 sequence reads: CASSPPAGVTWTQYF. CDR3 bases: TGTGCCAGCTCACCACCAGCGGGAGTAACTTGGACCCAGTACTTC. The genes are TRBV18 and TRBJ2-5, with 8 bases lining up with TRBD2. Germline V gene data show CDR1 as KGHSH and CDR2 as LQKENI. This CDR3 is built from 15 residues. After removal of 0 bases from V and 7 bases from J, the junction contained 7 bases not matched to a gene.

V usage is TRBV7-2 and J usage is TRBJ1-1, with unresolved D. The length of the CDR3 is 15 residues. Germline V gives CDR1 SGHTA, CDR2 FQGNSA. The germline V and J ends were trimmed by 10 bases and 0 bases, with 18 bases remaining between them. The CDR3 DNA reads as TGTGCCACCAGACGAGATGGGCAGATGAACACTGAAGCTTTCTTT. Translation: CATRRDGQMNTEAFF.

This chain uses TRBV5-4 with TRBJ1-2; D uncertain. Trimming stripped 0 bases from V and 0 bases from J, with 6 bases between. This CDR3 is 14 amino acids long. Looked up from germline, CDR1 is SGHNT and CDR2 is YYREEE (reference sequence). DNA for the CDR3: TGTGCCAGCAGCTTGGACAGCTCTAACTATGGCTACACCTTC. This translates into CASSLDSSNYGYTF.

The V and J genes are TRBV28 and TRBJ2-7; 8 bases match TRBD1. Germline V gene lookup returns CDR1 MDHEN and CDR2 SYDVKM. The CDR3 totals 15 residues. V trimming: 7 bases; J trimming: 2 bases; junction bases outside the gene matches: 10. CDR3 sequence (DNA): TGTGCCAGCACCTCCCGGAAGGACAGGGCCTACGAGCAGTACTTC. It is translated as CASTSRKDRAYEQYF.

A single count supports this clone. The chain carries TRBV6-5 and TRBJ1-1; D is uncertain. Germline CDR1 MNHEY, CDR2 SVGAGI. CDR3 length: 14 amino acids. Trimming stripped 7 bases from V and 3 bases from J, with 15 bases between. CDR3 protein: CASKSQRGYTEAFF. The CDR3 coding sequence is TGTGCCAGCAAATCCCAGAGAGGTTACACTGAAGCTTTCTTT.

This chain connects TRBV7-2 to TRBJ2-7, with TRBD2 identical over 8 bases. Germline lookup yields CDR1 SGHTA and CDR2 FQGNSA. The CDR3 consists of 15 residues. V lost 5 bases and J lost 0; bases outside the gene matches: 6. The chain's CDR3 is CASSLTSGSSYEQYF. The DNA of the CDR3 is TGTGCCAGCAGCCTAACTAGCGGAAGCTCCTACGAGCAGTACTTC.

J is TRBJ1-2 and V is TRBV7-9, with TRBD1 matching over 12 bases. Per the germline V gene, CDR1 is SEHNR and CDR2 is FQNEAQ (reference sequence). Trimming at V came to 1 base and at J to 8 bases, leaving 8 bases not matched to a gene. This CDR3 contains 16 residues. The CDR3 here is CASSLEWDRGPEGYTF. As DNA, the CDR3 is TGTGCCAGCAGCTTAGAATGGGACAGGGGGCCGGAAGGCTACACCTTC.

CDR3 nucleotides: TGTGCCAGCAGTGAAAGGACAGGGAGGGCTTTCTTT. Translating it yields CASSERTGRAFF. The V and J genes are TRBV2 and TRBJ1-1; the match to TRBD1 covers 8 bases. Germline CDR1 SNHLY, CDR2 FYNNEI. This CDR3 spans 12 amino acids. Losses at the gene ends were 2 bases for V and 11 bases for J; bases not matched to a gene: 4.

This chain uses TRBV2 with TRBJ2-7; 7 positions agree with TRBD1. The V segment lost 7 bases and the J segment 4 bases; nucleotides outside the gene matches: 10. Per germline, CDR1 SNHLY and CDR2 FYNNEI. The CDR3 runs to 14 residues. CDR3 DNA sequence: TGTGCCAGCATCCAGGGGGTCTGGGAATACGAGCAGTACTTC. The encoded protein is CASIQGVWEYEQYF.

V and J are TRBV7-8 and TRBJ1-1; perhaps TRBD1 as D (6 bases). Germline V CDR1 and CDR2: SGHVS, FQNEAQ. The CDR3 has 17 amino acids. V was pared by 7 bases and J by 0 bases, with 21 bases between. CDR3 coding DNA: TGTGCCAGCAAGCTTACGGTTGGGGGGGCCATGAACACTGAAGCTTTCTTT. Translated, it gives CASKLTVGGAMNTEAFF.

V gene TRBV29-1 combines with J gene TRBJ2-1, with TRBD2 identical over 12 bases. CDR3 length: 15 amino acids. The germline V gene encodes CDR1 SQVTM and CDR2 ANQGSEA. V was pared by 4 bases and J by 3 bases, with 4 bases of the junction left unmatched. The CDR3 bases are TGCAGCGTTGGACTAGCGGGAGCTCTCTACAATGAGCAGTTCTTC. Amino acids: CSVGLAGALYNEQFF.

The CDR3 region has the DNA TGTGCCAGCAGCCCCCCAGGACAGGGAGGTTCCGGGGAGCTGTTTTTT. Translated: CASSPPGQGGSGELFF. The V gene is TRBV7-3, the J gene TRBJ2-2, with 8 bases identical to TRBD1. The germline V gene encodes CDR1 SGHTA and CDR2 FQGTGA. V shed 5 bases, J shed 6 bases, and the junction held 11 bases outside the gene matches. The CDR3 is made up of 16 amino acids.

The chain employs TRBV5-1 and TRBJ2-5, with TRBD1 matching over 7 bases. Trimming at V came to 4 bases and at J to 1 base, leaving 10 bases not matched to a gene. CDR1 and CDR2 (germline): SGHRS, YFSETQ. The CDR3 contains 16 residues. CDR3 sequence reads: CASSVPGQRIQETQYF. The CDR3 bases are TGCGCCAGCAGCGTCCCGGGACAGAGGATCCAAGAGACCCAGTACTTC.

The J gene is TRBJ1-3, the V gene TRBV7-9; no clear D gene. Trimming removed 5 bases from V and 2 bases from J, with 13 bases in between. The CDR3 extends over 15 amino acids. CDR1 is SEHNR, CDR2 FQNEAQ, per germline (reference sequence). DNA for the CDR3: TGTGCCAGCAGCCCGGACCTAGCCCCTGGAAACACCATATATTTT. Amino acid sequence: CASSPDLAPGNTIYF.

In its sample, this clone was seen once. The chain carries TRBV14 and TRBJ2-7; D not certain. V was trimmed by 2 bases and J by 2 bases, leaving 7 bases between them. The length of the CDR3 is 13 residues. Germline values: CDR1 SGHDN, CDR2 FVKESK. CDR3 residues: CASSQSQAYEQYF. In DNA, the CDR3 is TGTGCCAGCAGCCAATCTCAGGCCTACGAGCAGTACTTC.

This clone was found once. V usage is TRBV28 and J usage is TRBJ2-5; 7 bases line up with TRBD2. Germline V gene lookup returns CDR1 MDHEN and CDR2 SYDVKM. The CDR3 runs to 18 residues. The trim removed 4 bases at V and 5 bases at J, leaving 19 bases unmatched. The DNA of the CDR3 is TGTGCCAGCAGTTACCGCGGTGGTAGCGGGTGGGGGGGGGAGACCCAGTACTTC. Translating it yields CASSYRGGSGWGGETQYF.

The chain uses TRBV6-6 and TRBJ1-3, with D perhaps TRBD1 (5 bases). Germline CDR1 reads MNHNY; CDR2 reads SVGAGI (reference sequence). This CDR3 comprises 16 residues. Trimming shortened V by 6 bases and J by 3 bases, and 18 bases separated the two germline ends. The CDR3 DNA reads as TGTGCCAGCAGGGGGGGGACTGGCCAATATGGAAACACCATATATTTT. It is translated as CASRGGTGQYGNTIYF.

The chain joins TRBV6-4 to TRBJ2-1, with 16 bases lining up with TRBD2. V was pared by 6 bases and J by 7 bases, with 3 bases of the junction left unmatched. The CDR3 totals 15 residues. Looked up from germline, CDR1 is MRHNA and CDR2 is SNTAGT. This CDR3 is CASSGTSGRGNEQFF. Written as DNA, the CDR3 is TGTGCCAGCAGCGGGACTAGCGGGAGGGGGAATGAGCAGTTCTTC.

The V call is TRBV2, the J call TRBJ1-1; D ambiguous. This CDR3 has 14 amino acids. Germline CDR1 and CDR2: SNHLY and FYNNEI. V lost 5 bases and J lost 0, with 10 bases in between. CDR3 DNA sequence: TGTGCCAGCAGTAGGACTGTAATGAACACTGAAGCTTTCTTT. Its translation: CASSRTVMNTEAFF.